This record concerns one T cell receptor beta chain sequence. The source of the sample is a study of blood T cell repertoires in COVID-19. Study as a whole: Some COVID-19 samples were acute and others convalescent; all came from the United States, Italy and Spain. PBMCs, B-cell-depleted T cells, or T cells provided the cDNA or gDNA that made up the material.

Authors' processing steps: How many nucleated cells were present was estimated from reference gene primer amplification. Some clones are missing from TCRdb's copy, which holds only in-frame ones; the method was immunoSEQ multiplex PCR. Clonal size and the V and J genes are those of that table, whereas D and trimming came from the DNA. The sample includes about 26,000 clones, roughly nine tenths seen only once; the top ten take less than 8.5%. Trimming removed 5 bases from V and 0 bases from J; junction bases left unmatched: 6. The CDR3 is 15 amino acids. Germline V gene sequence: CDR1 SGHRS, CDR2 YFSETQ.

The chain employs TRBV5-1 and TRBJ2-3, with 7 positions matching TRBD1. Sequences were obtained from peripheral blood. This clonotype was obtained from a human donor in a cohort sampled during active COVID-19. CDR3 coding DNA: TGCGCCAGCAGACATGAGGGGGCTAGCACAGATACGCAGTATTTT. It encodes CASRHEGASTDTQYF.